This record concerns one T cell receptor (beta chain) sequence. Its cognate antigen is unknown. Looked up from germline, CDR1 is SGHTA and CDR2 is FQGNSA. The CDR3 sequence is 17 residues long. V lost 2 bases, J lost 0 bases, and 17 bases lay in between. The source of the sample is a study of blood T cells in healthy people across ages. Per-sample yields of isolated PBMCs were at least 7 million. It was with a sample-barcoded 5' primer and a J-beta primer mix that a second PCR of roughly 7 to 12 cycles was run. One entry per CDR3 protein results from TCRdb running MiXCR on the 5' RACE reads. The table has some 730,000 distinct CDR3 sequences, about 20% seen once. The study's findings and limits: Any conclusive comparison of naive versus antigen-experienced cells was prevented by using unsorted PBMCs.

This clonotype was obtained from a man between 65 and 85 years old in good health. This chain links TRBV7-2 with TRBJ2-7; D possibly uses TRBD1 or TRBD2 (5 bases each). Sequenced material: blood. The CDR3 spells CASSLSARGGSSYEQYF. The DNA of the CDR3 is TGTGCCAGCAGCTTAAGCGCTCGGGGCGGAAGCTCCTACGAGCAGTACTTC.